The T cell receptor (beta chain) under discussion was sequenced for a study of radiation and T cells in renal cell carcinoma. V shed 1 base, J shed 7 bases, and the junction held 6 bases outside the gene matches. There are 15 residues in the CDR3. Germline assignment: CDR1 SGHTS and CDR2 YDEGEE. Measured with immunoSEQ multiplex PCR; TCRdb has only the in-frame clones, and not every one. The repertoire has some 5,000 clones, roughly 53% of them found once; the top ten carry 53%. The sample's treatment: 15 Gy SBRT to primary tumor, nephrectomy 4 weeks later. Nephrectomy followed 15 Gy stereotactic body radiation by 4 weeks.

Sequenced material: tumor tissue, taken from a patient whose treatment included radiotherapy and nephrectomy. This sequence originates from a man between 60 and 70 years old with renal cell carcinoma. J is TRBJ2-3 and V is TRBV5-8; 10 bases map to TRBD2. The CDR3 sequence: CASSLPSGSEYTQYF. CDR3 bases: TGTGCCAGCAGCTTGCCTAGCGGGAGTGAATATACGCAGTATTTT.